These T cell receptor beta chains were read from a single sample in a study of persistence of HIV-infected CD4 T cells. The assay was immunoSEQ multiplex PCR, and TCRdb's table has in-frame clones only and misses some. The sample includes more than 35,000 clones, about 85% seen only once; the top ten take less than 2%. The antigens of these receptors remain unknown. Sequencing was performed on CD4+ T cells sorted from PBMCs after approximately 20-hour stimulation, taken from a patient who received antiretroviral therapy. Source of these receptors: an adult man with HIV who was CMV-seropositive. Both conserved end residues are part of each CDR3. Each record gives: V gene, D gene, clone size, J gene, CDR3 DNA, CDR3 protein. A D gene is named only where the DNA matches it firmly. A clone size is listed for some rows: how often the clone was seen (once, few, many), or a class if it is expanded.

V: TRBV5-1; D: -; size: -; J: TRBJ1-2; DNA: TGCGCCAGCAGCGCGGAGGGACTCCGGGACTATGGCTACACCTTC; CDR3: CASSAEGLRDYGYTF
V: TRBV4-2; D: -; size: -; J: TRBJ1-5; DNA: TGTGCCAGCAGCCAATCTTATGGGACATCCATTGGGAATCAGCCCCAGCATTTT; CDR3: CASSQSYGTSIGNQPQHF
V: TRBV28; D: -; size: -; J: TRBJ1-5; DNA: TGTGCCAGCAGTTCGACAGCTTTTTTTAACAATCAGCCCCAGCATTTT; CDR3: CASSSTAFFNNQPQHF
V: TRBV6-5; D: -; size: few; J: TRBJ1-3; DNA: TGTGCAAGCAGGGAGGGAGTTGGAAACACCATATATTTT; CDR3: CASREGVGNTIYF
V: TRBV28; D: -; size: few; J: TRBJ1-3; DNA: TGTGCCAGCAGTTTATTAGCGGGACAAATCTCTGGAAACACCATATATTTT; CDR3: CASSLLAGQISGNTIYF
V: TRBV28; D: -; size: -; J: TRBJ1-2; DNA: TGTGCCACCACCCTCGGGTATGGCTACACCTTC; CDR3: CATTLGYGYTF
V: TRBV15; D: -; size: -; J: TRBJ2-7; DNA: TGTGCCACCAGTAATGGCGGGTCCTCCTACGAGCAGTACTTC; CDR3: CATSNGGSSYEQYF
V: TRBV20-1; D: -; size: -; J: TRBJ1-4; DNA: TGCAGTGCTAGTGCCCTGGTGGCAACTAATGAAAAACTGTTTTTT; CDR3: CSASALVATNEKLFF
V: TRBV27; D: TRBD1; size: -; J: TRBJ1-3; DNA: TGTGCCAGCCGGGGACAGGGGTCGAGCGGAAACACCATATATTTT; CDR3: CASRGQGSSGNTIYF
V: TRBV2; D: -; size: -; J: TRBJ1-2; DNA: TGTGCCAGCAGCGGTGCAGAAGGCGGTGGCTACACCTTC; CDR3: CASSGAEGGGYTF
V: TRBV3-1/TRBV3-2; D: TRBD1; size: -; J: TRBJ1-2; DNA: TGTGCCAGCAGCCAAGGAATGACAGGGAGGCAGGGGGGCTACACCTTC; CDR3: CASSQGMTGRQGGYTF